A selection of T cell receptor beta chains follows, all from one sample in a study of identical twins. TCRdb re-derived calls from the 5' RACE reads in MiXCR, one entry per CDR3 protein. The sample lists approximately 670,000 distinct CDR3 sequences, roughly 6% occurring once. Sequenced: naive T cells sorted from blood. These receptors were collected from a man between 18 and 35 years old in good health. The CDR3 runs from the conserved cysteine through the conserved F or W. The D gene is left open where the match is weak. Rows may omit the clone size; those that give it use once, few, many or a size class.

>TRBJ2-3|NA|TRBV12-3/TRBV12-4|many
TGTGCCAGCAGTCTCGACGGGAGCGCAGATACGCAGTATTTT
CASSLDGSADTQYF
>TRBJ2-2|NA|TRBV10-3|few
TGTGCCACAGGGACGACTCCCGGGGAGCTGTTTTTT
CATGTTPGELFF
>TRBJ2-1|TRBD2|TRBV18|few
TGTGCCAGCTCACCACCGCGACTAGCGGGAGAGTCTTCCAATGAGCAGTTCTTC
CASSPPRLAGESSNEQFF
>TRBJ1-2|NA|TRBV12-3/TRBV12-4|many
TGTGCCAGCAGATCTGACAGGATCTATGGCTACACCTTC
CASRSDRIYGYTF
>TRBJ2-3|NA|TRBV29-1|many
TGCAGCGCCCAGCGTGACCTAATGACAGATACGCAGTATTTT
CSAQRDLMTDTQYF
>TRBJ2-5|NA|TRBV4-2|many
TGTGCCAGCAGCCAAGAACCCGGGGTGGAGACCCAGTACTTC
CASSQEPGVETQYF
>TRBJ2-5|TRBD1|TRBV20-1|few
TGCAGTGCTAGGTCGAGGGACAGATCCGAGACCCAGTACTTC
CSARSRDRSETQYF
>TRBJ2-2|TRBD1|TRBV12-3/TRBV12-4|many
TGTGCCAGCAGAAACAGGGGGCGTAACACCGGGGAGCTGTTTTTT
CASRNRGRNTGELFF
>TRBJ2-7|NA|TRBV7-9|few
TGTGCCAGCAGCCCGGGCGAAGAGTACGAGCAGTACTTC
CASSPGEEYEQYF
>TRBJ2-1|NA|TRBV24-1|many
TGTGCCACCAGTGATTTGGCAGGGGTCAAGAGGAATGAGCAGTTCTTC
CATSDLAGVKRNEQFF
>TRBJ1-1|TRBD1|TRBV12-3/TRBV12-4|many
TGTGCCAGCAGTTCGGATACAGGGGCTCGGCGAGCTTTCTTT
CASSSDTGARRAFF
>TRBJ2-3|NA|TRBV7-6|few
TGTGCCAGCACCGAAAAGGCTAGCGCAGATACGCAGTATTTT
CASTEKASADTQYF
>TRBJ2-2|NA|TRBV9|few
TGTGCCAGCAGACGACAGGCTTCGAACACCGGGGAGCTGTTTTTT
CASRRQASNTGELFF
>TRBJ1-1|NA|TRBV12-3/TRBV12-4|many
TGTGCCAGCACCTTCTCGGCGAACACTGAAGCTTTCTTT
CASTFSANTEAFF
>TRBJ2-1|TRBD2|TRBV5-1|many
TGTGCCAGCAGTTTAGAGGGACTAGTCTACAATGAGCAGTTCTTC
CASSLEGLVYNEQFF
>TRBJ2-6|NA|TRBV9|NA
TGTGCCAGCAGCGCCTTGAACTCTGGGGCCAACGTCCTGACTTTC
CASSALNSGANVLTF
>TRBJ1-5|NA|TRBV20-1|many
TGCAGTGCTAGAGTTTCAGGGCGAGAGCCCCAGCATTTT
CSARVSGREPQHF
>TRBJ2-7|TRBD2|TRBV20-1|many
TGCAGTGCTAGTGCGGCTAGCGGAAAATACGAGCAGTACTTC
CSASAASGKYEQYF
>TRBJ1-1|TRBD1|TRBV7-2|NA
TGTGCCAGCAGCGCAGACAGGGGGCTTGTGGGCACTGAAGCTTTCTTT
CASSADRGLVGTEAFF
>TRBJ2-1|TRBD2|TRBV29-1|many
TGCAGCGTTGTAAAGTTAGGAGTGGGACTAGCGGGGAGGCGGTCCTACAATGAGCAGTTCTTC
CSVVKLGVGLAGRRSYNEQFF
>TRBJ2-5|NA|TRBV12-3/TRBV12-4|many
TGTGCCAGCAGCCCCTCGGGGGGCGGAGAGACCCAGTACTTC
CASSPSGGGETQYF
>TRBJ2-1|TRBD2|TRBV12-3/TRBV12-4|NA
TGTGCCAGCACCACGGGACTAGCGGGAGGGAGCTCCTACAATGAGCAGTTCTTC
CASTTGLAGGSSYNEQFF
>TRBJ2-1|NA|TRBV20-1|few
TGCAGTGCTAAGGGCCGGACGCTCAATGAGCAGTTCTTC
CSAKGRTLNEQFF
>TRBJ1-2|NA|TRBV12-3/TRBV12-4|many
TGTGCCAGCAGTGGCCGGGCCGAGAGCTACACCTTC
CASSGRAESYTF
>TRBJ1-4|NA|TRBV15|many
TGTGCCACCAGCGGAGACAGAGCAACTAATGAAAAACTGTTTTTT
CATSGDRATNEKLFF
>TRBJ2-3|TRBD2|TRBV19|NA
TGTGCCAGTAGTATGACTAGCGGGACCGCCCCAGATACGCAGTATTTT
CASSMTSGTAPDTQYF
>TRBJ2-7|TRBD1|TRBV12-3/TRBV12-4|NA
TGTGCCAGCAGGACCGGGACAGGGATCAACGAGCAGTACTTC
CASRTGTGINEQYF
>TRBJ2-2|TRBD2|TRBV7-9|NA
TGTGCCAGCAGCCAGTCGGGGGGGCTAAGGGCCGGGGAGCTGTTTTTT
CASSQSGGLRAGELFF
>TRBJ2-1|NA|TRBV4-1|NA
TGCGCCAGCAGCCACTCCAACCCGGGGGAGCAGTTCTTC
CASSHSNPGEQFF
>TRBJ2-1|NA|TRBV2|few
TGTGCCAGCTGGGGCCGACGGCGGGTAACTTACAATGAGCAGTTCTTC
CASWGRRRVTYNEQFF
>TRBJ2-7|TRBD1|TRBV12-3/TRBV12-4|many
TGTGCCAGCAGTTTAGTTGGGGGACAGGGGATCGAGCAGTACTTC
CASSLVGGQGIEQYF
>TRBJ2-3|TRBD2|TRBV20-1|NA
TGCAGTGCTAGAGAGTTAGCGGGAGGGTACACAGATACGCAGTATTTT
CSARELAGGYTDTQYF
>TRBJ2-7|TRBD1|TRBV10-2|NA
TGCGCCAGCAGGGACCCTGGACAGGACGAGCAGTACTTC
CASRDPGQDEQYF
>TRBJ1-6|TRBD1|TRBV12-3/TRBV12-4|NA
TGTGCCAGCAGTTTACCAGGGGGGAATTCACCCCTCCACTTT
CASSLPGGNSPLHF
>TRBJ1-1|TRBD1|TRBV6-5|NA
TGTGCCAGCAGTTCAGGACAGGGTCTAGGGGACACTGAAGCTTTCTTT
CASSSGQGLGDTEAFF
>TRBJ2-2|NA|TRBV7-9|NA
TGTGCCAGCGCCGAATTGGGGGAGCTGTTTTTT
CASAELGELFF
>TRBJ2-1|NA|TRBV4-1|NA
TGCGCCAGCAGCCAAGATGTTGGGACTTCCTCCTACAATGAGCAGTTCTTC
CASSQDVGTSSYNEQFF
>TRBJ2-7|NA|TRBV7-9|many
TGTGCCAGCAGCTTAGCGGTCTACTCCTACGAGCAGTACTTC
CASSLAVYSYEQYF
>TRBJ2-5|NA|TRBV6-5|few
TGTGCCAGCAGTTACTTTCTGGGGGGAGAGACCCAGTACTTC
CASSYFLGGETQYF
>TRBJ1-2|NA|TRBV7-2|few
TGTGCCAGCAGCCCGGGGGGCAGGGCCCTCTATGGCTACACCTTC
CASSPGGRALYGYTF
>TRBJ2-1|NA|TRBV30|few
TGTGCCTGGAGTGTACTCGATAGGTGGGATGAGCAGTTCTTC
CAWSVLDRWDEQFF
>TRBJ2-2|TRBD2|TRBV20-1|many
TGCAGTGCTAGAGGGAGCGGGGCCGGGGAGCTGTTTTTT
CSARGSGAGELFF
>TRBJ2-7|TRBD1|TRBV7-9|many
TGTGCCACTTCACAGGGGGCCTACGAGCAGTACTTC
CATSQGAYEQYF
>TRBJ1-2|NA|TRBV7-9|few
TGTGCCAGCAGCAAGGGGGGGGGCGGCGGCTACACCTTC
CASSKGGGGGYTF
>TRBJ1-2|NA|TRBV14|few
TGTGCCAGCAGCCAAGATTTGACTGGTGTCTCGAACTATGGCTACACCTTC
CASSQDLTGVSNYGYTF
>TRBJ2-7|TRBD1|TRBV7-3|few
TGTGCCAGCAGCAAACCCGGGACAGAGGTCGAGCAGTACTTC
CASSKPGTEVEQYF
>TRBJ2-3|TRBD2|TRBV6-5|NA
TGTGCCAGCAGTTACCCGGGACTAGCGGGAGCAGATACGCAGTATTTT
CASSYPGLAGADTQYF
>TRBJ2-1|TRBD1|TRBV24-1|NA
TGTGCCACCAGTGCTTCAGGACAGGGCCGCAATTACAATGAGCAGTTCTTC
CATSASGQGRNYNEQFF
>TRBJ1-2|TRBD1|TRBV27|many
TGTGCCAGCAGTTTTCGGACAGGGGATGGCTACACCTTC
CASSFRTGDGYTF
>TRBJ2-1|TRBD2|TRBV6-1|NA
TGTGCCAGCAGTGAATACGGCAGCGGGAGTCTTATCGAGCAGTTCTTC
CASSEYGSGSLIEQFF
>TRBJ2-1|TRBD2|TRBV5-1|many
TGCGCCAGCAGCTTACACCCGGGACTAGCGGGAGGTGAGCAGTTCTTC
CASSLHPGLAGGEQFF
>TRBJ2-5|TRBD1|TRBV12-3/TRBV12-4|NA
TGTGCCAGCAGTTCCATAACCGGGACAGGGGGCCAAGAGACCCAGTACTTC
CASSSITGTGGQETQYF
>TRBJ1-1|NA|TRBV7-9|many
TGTGCCAGCAGTTTGTATGAAGCTTTCTTT
CASSLYEAFF
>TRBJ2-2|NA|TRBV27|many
TGTGCCAGCAGTCCCATAGCTACCGGGGAGCTGTTTTTT
CASSPIATGELFF
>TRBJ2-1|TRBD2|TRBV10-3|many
TGTGCCATCAGTGAGGAAACTAGCGGGAGGGATGAGCAGTTCTTC
CAISEETSGRDEQFF
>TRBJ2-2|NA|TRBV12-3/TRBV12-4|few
TGTGCCAGCAGTCCGCAGGCGCCCAACACCGGGGAGCTGTTTTTT
CASSPQAPNTGELFF
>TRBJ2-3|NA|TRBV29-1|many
TGCAGCGTTGTAGGGGGAGACGAACGTTGGGATACGCAGTATTTT
CSVVGGDERWDTQYF